The present entry profiles one TCR beta chain with its context. Its antigen remains undetermined. No base-level quality is on record; no much larger clone is a single base apart. The collaborating institutions used their own protocols to collect whole blood in K2EDTA tubes. Collaborator samples were shipped for TCRbeta analysis as frozen whole blood, isolated PBMCs, or DNA extracted from either sample type. TCRbeta CDR3 regions were amplified from genomic DNA using the immunoSEQ Assay, a bias-controlled multiplex PCR. The original methods were these. The number of nucleated cells in each sample was estimated by amplification of reference gene primers within the assay. To quantify the absolute abundance of each unique TCRbeta CDR3 rearrangement, sequence reads were collapsed and filtered. For each sample, productive Simpson clonality was calculated as the square root of Simpson's diversity index over productive rearrangements. This immuneACCESS table, as held by TCRdb, lists in-frame sequences with V and J called but not all clones. Of the missing ones, under half trace to an unresolved V gene in checked studies; the others have no known cause. The D gene and trimming were derived from the DNA, and the V and J assignments and clone size from that table. The table for this sample lists about 130,000 clones; roughly 83% of them were counted only once. The ten largest clones capture about 40% of the sample.

The junction shows trimming of 0 bases on V and 3 bases on J, plus 9 bases between the germline ends. The CDR3 spans 14 residues, from the cysteine through the phenylalanine. Only the CDR3 portion is preserved as DNA: 42 bases, with reading frame beginning at the first base. Based on the germline V gene (reference sequence), the CDR1 and CDR2 sequences are GTSNPN and SVGIG. This specimen comes from a study of blood T cell repertoires in COVID-19 (dated by TCRdb to the early 2020s). For the wider study: The collaborator samples originated in the United States, Italy and Spain and spanned the acute and convalescent phases of COVID-19. Where available, HLA class I and class II types were taken from metadata supplied by the sample provider and were not determined by assay-based typing. The repertoires were released in a freely available public database meant as a resource for research on the immune response to SARS-CoV-2. Samples were obtained from the ongoing ImmuneRACE study (first 160 participants) and from about 1,300 subjects provided by 6 global collaborators. The material from the prospective study consisted of cDNA or gDNA derived from T cells, B-cell-depleted T cells, or PBMCs. Deeply sampled blood TCRbeta repertoires from subjects exposed to, actively infected with, or recovered from COVID-19 were included in the dataset. A de-identified subject ID, COVID-19 status, age in years and sex were almost always included in the sample metadata.

What the study reported, not specific to this receptor: How much clinical and demographic metadata was included differed by source and by participant, and the metadata was provided uncurated.

The chain is made from TRBV30 and TRBJ1-3; the D segment cannot be called with confidence. Sample: peripheral blood. The clonotype comes from a man in his forties with active or convalescent COVID-19. The DNA reads as follows: TGTGCCTGGAGTGTACGGGAGGGTGGAAACACCATATATTTT. This gives the protein CAWSVREGGNTIYF.